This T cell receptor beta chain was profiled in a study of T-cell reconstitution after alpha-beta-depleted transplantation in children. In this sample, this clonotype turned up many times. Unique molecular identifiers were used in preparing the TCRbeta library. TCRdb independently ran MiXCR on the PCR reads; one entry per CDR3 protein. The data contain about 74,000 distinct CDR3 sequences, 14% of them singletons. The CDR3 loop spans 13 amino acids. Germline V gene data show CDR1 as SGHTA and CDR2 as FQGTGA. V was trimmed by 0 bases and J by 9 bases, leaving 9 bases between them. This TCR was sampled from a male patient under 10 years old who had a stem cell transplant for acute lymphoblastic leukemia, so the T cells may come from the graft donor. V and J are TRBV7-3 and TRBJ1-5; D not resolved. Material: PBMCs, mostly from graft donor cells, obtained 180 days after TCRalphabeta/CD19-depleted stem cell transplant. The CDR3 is CASSLTAKGPQHF. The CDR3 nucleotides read TGTGCCAGCAGCTTAACGGCGAAAGGGCCCCAGCATTTT.